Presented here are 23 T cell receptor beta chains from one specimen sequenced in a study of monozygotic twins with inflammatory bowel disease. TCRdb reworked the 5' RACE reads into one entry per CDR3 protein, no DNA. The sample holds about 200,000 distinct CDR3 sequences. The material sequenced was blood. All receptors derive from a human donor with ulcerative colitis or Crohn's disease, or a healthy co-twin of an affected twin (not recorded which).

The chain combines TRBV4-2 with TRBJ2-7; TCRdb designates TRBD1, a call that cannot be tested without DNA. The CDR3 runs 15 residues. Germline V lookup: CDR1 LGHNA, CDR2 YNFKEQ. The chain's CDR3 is CASSQSISGSYEQYF.

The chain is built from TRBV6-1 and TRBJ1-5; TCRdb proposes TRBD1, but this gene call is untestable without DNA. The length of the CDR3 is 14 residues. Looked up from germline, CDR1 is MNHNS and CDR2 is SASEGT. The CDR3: CASRFTGKNQPQHF.

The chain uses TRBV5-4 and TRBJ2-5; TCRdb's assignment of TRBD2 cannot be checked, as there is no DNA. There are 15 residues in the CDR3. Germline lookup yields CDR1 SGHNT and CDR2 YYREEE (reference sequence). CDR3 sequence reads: CASSAPLAGGETQYF.

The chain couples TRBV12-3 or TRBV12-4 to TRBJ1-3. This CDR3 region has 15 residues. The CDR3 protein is CASSLNGVSGNTIYF.

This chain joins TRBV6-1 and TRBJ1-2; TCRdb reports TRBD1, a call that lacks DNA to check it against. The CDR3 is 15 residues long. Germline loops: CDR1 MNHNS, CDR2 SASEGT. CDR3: CASSLTGFVNYGYTF.

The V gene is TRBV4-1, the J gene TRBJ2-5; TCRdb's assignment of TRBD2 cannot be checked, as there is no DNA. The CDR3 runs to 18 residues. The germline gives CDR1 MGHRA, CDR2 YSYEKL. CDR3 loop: CASSQESRTSGVGKTQYF.

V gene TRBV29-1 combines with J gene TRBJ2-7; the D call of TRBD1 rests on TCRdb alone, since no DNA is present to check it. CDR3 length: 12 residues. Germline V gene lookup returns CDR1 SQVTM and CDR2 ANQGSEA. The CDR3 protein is CSVADPEGEQYF.

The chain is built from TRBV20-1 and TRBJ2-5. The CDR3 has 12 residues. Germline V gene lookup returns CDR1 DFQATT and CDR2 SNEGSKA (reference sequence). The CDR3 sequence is CSARDSQETQYF.

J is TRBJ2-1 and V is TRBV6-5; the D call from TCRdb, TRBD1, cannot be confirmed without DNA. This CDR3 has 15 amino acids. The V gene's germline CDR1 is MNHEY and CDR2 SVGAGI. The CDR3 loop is CASSSGGLGINEQFF.

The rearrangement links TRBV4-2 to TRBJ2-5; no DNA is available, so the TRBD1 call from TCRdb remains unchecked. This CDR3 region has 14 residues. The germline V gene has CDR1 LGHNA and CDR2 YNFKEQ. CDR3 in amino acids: CASSREEGRETQYF.

The CDR3 reads CATSRDLLTAFTDTQYF. The chain joins TRBV15 to TRBJ2-3. CDR3 size: 17 residues. CDR1 is LNHNV, CDR2 YYDKDF, per germline (reference sequence).

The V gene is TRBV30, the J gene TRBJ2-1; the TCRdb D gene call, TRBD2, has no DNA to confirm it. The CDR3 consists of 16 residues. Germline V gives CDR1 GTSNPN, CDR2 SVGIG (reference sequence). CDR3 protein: CAWSVRGRINYNEQFF.

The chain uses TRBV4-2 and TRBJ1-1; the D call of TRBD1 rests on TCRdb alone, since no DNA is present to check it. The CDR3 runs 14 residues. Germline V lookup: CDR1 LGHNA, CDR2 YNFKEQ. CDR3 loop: CASTHPGENTEAFF.

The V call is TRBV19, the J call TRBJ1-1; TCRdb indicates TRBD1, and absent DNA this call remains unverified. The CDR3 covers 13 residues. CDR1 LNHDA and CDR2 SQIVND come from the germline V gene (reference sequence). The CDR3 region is CASRRQGETEAFF.

The CDR3 sequence is CATCDRASTEAFF. V gene TRBV3-1 combines with J gene TRBJ1-1; no DNA is available, so the TRBD1 call from TCRdb remains unchecked. The CDR3 extends over 13 amino acids. The germline CDR1 and CDR2 sequences are LGHDT and YNNKEL (reference sequence).

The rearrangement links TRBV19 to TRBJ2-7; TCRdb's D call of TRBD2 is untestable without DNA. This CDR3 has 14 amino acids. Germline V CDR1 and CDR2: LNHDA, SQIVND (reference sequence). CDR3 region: CASSASGLPGEQYF.

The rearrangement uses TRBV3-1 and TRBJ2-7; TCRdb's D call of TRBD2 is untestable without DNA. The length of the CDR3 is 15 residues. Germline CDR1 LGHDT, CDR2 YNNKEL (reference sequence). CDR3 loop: CASSQGDSFVLKQYF.

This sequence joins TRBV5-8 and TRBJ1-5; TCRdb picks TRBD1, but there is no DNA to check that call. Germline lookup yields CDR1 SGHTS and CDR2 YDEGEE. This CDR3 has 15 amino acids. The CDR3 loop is CASSLAGVWNQPQHF.

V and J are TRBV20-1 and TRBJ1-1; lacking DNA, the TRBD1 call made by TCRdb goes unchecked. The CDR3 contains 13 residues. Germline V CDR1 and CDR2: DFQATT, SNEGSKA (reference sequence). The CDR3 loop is CSARDRGVTEAFF.

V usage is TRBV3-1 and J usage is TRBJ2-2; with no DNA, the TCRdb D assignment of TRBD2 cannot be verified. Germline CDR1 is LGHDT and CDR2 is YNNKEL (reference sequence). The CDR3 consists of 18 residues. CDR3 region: CASSLFPIIAGVGGELFF.

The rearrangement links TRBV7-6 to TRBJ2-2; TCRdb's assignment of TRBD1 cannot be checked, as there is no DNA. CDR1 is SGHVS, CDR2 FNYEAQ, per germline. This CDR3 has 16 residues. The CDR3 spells CASSGGQAMNTGELFF.

CDR3: CASSLDWGTGRTGELFF. This chain uses TRBV5-4 with TRBJ2-2; TCRdb lists TRBD1, though no DNA is available to test this call. The CDR3 is 17 residues long. Per germline, CDR1 SGHNT and CDR2 YYREEE (reference sequence).

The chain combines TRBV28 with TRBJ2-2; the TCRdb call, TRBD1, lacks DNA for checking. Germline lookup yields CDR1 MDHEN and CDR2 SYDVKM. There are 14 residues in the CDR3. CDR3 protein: CASTRGVNTGELFF.